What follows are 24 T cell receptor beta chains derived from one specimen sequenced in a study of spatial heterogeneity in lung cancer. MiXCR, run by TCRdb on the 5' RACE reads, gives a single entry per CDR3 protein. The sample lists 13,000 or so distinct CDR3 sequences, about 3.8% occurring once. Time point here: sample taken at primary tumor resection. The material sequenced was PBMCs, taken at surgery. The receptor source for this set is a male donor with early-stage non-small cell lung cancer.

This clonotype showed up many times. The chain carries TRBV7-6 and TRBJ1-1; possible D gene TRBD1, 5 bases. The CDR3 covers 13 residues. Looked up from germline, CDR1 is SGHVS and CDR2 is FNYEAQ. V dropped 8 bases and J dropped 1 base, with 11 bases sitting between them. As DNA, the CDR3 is TGTGCCAGCGGGGCCGACAGGAACACTGAAGCTTTCTTT. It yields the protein CASGADRNTEAFF. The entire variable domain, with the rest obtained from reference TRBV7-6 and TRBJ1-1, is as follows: GAGVSQSPRYKVTKRGQDVALRCDPISGHVSLYWYRQALGQGPEFLTYFNYEAQQDKSGLPNDRFSAERPEGSISTLTIQRTEQRDSAMYRCASGADRNTEAFFGQGTRLTVV.

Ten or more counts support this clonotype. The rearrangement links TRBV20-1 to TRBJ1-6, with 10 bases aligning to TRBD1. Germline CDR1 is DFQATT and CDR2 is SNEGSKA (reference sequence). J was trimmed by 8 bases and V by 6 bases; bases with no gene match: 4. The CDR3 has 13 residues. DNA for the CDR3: TGCAGTGCCAGGGACAGGGGTGATTCACCCCTCCACTTT. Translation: CSARDRGDSPLHF.

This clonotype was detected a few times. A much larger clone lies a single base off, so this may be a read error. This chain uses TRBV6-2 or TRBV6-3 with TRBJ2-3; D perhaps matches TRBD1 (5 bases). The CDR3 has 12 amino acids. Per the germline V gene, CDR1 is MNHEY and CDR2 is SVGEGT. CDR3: CASSSDTDMQYF. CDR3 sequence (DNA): TGTGCCAGCAGCTCGGACACAGATATGCAGTATTTT.

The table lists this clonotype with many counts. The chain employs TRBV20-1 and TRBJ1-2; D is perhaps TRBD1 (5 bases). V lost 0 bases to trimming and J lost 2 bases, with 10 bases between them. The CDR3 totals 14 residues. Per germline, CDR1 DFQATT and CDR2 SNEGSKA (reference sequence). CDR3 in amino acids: CSARDRSGNYGYTF. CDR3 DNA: TGCAGTGCTAGAGATCGGTCAGGGAACTATGGCTACACCTTC.

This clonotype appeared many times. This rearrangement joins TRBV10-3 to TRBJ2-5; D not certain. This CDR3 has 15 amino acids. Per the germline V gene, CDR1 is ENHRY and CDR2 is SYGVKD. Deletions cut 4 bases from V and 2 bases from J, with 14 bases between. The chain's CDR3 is CAISADGPRQETQYF. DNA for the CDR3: TGTGCCATCAGTGCCGACGGACCGCGTCAAGAGACCCAGTACTTC.

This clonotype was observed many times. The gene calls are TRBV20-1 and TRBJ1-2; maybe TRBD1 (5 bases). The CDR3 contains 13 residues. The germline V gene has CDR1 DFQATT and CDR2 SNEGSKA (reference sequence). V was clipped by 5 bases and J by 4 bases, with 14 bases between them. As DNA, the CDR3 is TGCAGTGCTCCTCCTCCAGGGAGCTATGGCTACACCTTC. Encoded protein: CSAPPPGSYGYTF.

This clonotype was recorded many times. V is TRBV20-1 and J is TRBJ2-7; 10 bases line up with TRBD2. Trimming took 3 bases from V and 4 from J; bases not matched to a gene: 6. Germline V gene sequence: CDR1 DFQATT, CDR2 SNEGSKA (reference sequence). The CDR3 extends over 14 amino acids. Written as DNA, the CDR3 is TGCAGTGCTAGTAAATTACTAGCGGGATACGAGCAGTACTTC. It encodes CSASKLLAGYEQYF.

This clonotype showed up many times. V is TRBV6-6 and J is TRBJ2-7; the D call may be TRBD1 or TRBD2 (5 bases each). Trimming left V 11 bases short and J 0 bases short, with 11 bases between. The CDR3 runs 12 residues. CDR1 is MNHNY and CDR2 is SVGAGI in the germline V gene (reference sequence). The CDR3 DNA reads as TGTGCCCTTGGGGGTAGCTCCTACGAGCAGTACTTC. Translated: CALGGSSYEQYF.

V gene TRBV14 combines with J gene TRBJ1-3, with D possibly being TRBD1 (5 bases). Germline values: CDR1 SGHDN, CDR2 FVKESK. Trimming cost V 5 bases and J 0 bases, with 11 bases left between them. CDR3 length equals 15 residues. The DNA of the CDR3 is TGTGCCAGCAGCAAGTGGGGGAGCTCTGGAAACACCATATATTTT. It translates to CASSKWGSSGNTIYF.

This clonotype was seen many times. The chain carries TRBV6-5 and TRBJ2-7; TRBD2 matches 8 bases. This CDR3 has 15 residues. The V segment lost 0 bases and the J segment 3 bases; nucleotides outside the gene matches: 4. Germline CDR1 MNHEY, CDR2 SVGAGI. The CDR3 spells CASSYSAGGLYEQYF. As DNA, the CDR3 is TGTGCCAGCAGTTACTCTGCGGGAGGACTCTACGAGCAGTACTTC.

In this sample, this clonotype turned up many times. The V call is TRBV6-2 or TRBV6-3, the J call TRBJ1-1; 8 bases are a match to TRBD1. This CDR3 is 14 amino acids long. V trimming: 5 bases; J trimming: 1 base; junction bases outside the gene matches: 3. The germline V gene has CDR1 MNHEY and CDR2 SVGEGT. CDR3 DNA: TGTGCCAGCAGTGCAGGGGGCTCGAACACTGAAGCTTTCTTT. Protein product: CASSAGGSNTEAFF.

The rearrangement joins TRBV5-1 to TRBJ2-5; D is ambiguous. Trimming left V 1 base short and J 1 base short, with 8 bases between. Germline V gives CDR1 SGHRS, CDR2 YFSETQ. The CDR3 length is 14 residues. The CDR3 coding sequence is TGCGCCAGCAGCTTGTTAGGGTCCCAAGAGACCCAGTACTTC. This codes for CASSLLGSQETQYF.

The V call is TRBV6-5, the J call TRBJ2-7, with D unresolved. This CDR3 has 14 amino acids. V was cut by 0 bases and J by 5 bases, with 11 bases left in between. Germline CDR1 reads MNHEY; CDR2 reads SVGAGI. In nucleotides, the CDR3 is TGTGCCAGCAGTTACTCGACGTGGGGTGACGAGCAGTACTTC. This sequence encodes CASSYSTWGDEQYF.

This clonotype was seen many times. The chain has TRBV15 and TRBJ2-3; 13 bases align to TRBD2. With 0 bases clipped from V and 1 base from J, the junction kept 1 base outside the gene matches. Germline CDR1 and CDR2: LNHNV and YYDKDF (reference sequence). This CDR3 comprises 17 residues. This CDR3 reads CATSRDGLAGGTDTQYF. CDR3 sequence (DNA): TGTGCCACCAGCAGAGACGGACTAGCGGGGGGCACAGATACGCAGTATTTT.

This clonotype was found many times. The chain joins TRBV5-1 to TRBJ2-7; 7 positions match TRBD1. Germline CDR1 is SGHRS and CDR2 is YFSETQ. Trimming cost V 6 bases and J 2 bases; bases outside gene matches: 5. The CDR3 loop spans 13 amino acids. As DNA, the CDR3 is TGCGCCAGCAAGCGACAGGGAACCTACGAGCAGTACTTC. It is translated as CASKRQGTYEQYF. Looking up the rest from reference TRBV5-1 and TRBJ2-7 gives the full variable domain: KAGVTQTPRYLIKTRGQQVTLSCSPISGHRSVSWYQQTPGQGLQFLFEYFSETQRNKGNFPGRFSGRQFSNSRSEMNVSTLELGDSALYLCASKRQGTYEQYFGPGTRLTVT.

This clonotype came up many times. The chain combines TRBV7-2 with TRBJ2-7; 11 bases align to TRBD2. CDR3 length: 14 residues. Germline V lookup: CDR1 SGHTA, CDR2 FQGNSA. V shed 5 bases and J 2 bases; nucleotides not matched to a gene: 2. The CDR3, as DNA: TGTGCCAGCAGCATACTAGCGGGAGCCTACGAGCAGTACTTC. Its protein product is CASSILAGAYEQYF.

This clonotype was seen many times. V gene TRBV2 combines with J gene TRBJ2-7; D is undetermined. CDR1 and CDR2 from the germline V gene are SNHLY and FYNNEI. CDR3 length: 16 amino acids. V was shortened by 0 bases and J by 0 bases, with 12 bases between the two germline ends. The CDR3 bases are TGTGCCAGCAGTGAAGCACTTCTTAGGAGCTCCTACGAGCAGTACTTC. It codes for CASSEALLRSSYEQYF.

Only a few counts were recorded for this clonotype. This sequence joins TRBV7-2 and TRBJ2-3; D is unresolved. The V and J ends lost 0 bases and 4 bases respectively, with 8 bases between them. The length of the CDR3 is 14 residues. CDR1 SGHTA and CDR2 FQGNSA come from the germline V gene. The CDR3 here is CASSLAGWADTQYF. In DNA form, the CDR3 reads TGTGCCAGCAGCTTAGCAGGCTGGGCAGATACGCAGTATTTT.

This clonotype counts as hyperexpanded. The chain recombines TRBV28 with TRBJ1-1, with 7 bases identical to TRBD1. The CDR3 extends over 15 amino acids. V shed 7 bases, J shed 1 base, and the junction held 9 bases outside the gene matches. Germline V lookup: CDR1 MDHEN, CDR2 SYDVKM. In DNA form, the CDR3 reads TGTGCCAGCACCTTCAGGGGGGTCTCGAACACTGAAGCTTTCTTT. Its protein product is CASTFRGVSNTEAFF. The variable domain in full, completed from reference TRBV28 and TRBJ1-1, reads DVKVTQSSRYLVKRTGEKVFLECVQDMDHENMFWYRQDPGLGLRLIYFSYDVKMKEKGDIPEGYSVSREKKERFSLILESASTNQTSMYLCASTFRGVSNTEAFFGQGTRLTVV.

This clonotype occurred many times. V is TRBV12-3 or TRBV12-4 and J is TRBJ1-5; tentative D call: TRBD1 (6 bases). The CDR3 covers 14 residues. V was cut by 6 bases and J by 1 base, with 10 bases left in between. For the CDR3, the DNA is TGTGCCAGCAGCAAGGGGGTAAGCAATCAGCCCCAGCATTTT. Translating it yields CASSKGVSNQPQHF.

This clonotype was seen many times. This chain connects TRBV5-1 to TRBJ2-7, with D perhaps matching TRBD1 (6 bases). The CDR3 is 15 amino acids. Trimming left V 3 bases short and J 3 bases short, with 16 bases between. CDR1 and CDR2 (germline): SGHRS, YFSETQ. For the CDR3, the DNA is TGCGCCAGCAGCTCGGACAGTGCCGGGCGCTACGAGCAGTACTTC. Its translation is CASSSDSAGRYEQYF.

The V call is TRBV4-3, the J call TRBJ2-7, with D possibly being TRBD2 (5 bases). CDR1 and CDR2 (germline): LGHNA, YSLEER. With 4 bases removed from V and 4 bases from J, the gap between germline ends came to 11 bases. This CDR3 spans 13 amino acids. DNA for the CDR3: TGCGCCAGCAGCCGGGAGCTGGGGTACGAGCAGTACTTC. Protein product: CASSRELGYEQYF.

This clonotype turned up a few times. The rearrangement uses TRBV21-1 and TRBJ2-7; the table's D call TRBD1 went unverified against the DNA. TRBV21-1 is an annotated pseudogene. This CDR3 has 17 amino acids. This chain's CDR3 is CASSEGSTGTGDYEQYF. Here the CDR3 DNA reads TGTGCCAGCAGCGAGGGTTCGACCGGGACAGGGGACTACGAGCAGTACTTC.

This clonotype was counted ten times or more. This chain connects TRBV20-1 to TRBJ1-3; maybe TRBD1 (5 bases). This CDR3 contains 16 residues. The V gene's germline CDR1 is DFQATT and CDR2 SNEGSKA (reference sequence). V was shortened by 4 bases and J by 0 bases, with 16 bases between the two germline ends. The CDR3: CSATQGVAPSGNTIYF. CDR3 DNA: TGCAGTGCTACCCAGGGAGTAGCGCCCTCTGGAAACACCATATATTTT.